A selection of T cell receptor beta chains follows, all from one sample in a study of Ad26.COV2.S vaccination and SARS-CoV-2 variants. Clones were read by immunoSEQ multiplex PCR, and TCRdb kept only the in-frame ones, dropping some. The table records roughly 380,000 clones, about 88% of them present only once. Source: peripheral blood, taken in a trial of Ad26.COV2.S vaccine versus placebo. These receptor sequences come from a person aged 18-60 years who received the Ad26.COV2.S COVID-19 vaccine or a placebo. Each CDR3 is given with its conserved first and last residue. A D gene is named only where the DNA matches it firmly. Clone size appears in some rows only: once, few, many, or a class for an expanded clone.

clone_size | d_call | j_call | v_call | cdr3_nt | cdr3_aa
NA | TRBD1 | TRBJ1-5 | TRBV6-6 | TGTGCCAGCAGCAAGGACAGGGTGGGCAATCAGCCCCAGCATTTT | CASSKDRVGNQPQHF
NA | NA | TRBJ1-1 | TRBV28 | TGTGCCAGCAGTTACGGATGGACTGAAGCTTTCTTT | CASSYGWTEAFF
NA | NA | TRBJ2-3 | TRBV25-1 | TGTGCCAGCAGTGGCCGGGTCTCCTTCACAGATACGCAGTATTTT | CASSGRVSFTDTQYF
NA | NA | TRBJ1-2 | TRBV6-6 | TGTGCCAGCAGCAAAAGAGAGGAGTTTTTCTATGGCTACACCTTC | CASSKREEFFYGYTF
NA | NA | TRBJ1-2 | TRBV3-1/TRBV3-2 | TGTGCCAGCAGCCAAGTCAGGTCCCGGGGCTACACCTTC | CASSQVRSRGYTF
NA | NA | TRBJ1-5 | TRBV2 | TGTGCCAGCAGTCTCTTGGGGGGCCATAGCGATCAGCCCCAGCATTTT | CASSLLGGHSDQPQHF
few | NA | TRBJ2-7 | TRBV12-3/TRBV12-4 | TGTGCCAGCAGTTTGTCCATGCCCTACGAGCAGTACTTC | CASSLSMPYEQYF
NA | TRBD2 | TRBJ2-7 | TRBV20-1 | TGCAGTGCTAGTGGGAGGGCCCGAGAGCAGTACTTC | CSASGRAREQYF
NA | NA | TRBJ2-1 | TRBV11-2 | TGTGCCAGCAGCTCCGCCCCCTATGGTGAGCAGTTCTTC | CASSSAPYGEQFF
NA | TRBD2 | TRBJ2-1 | TRBV19 | TGTGCCAGTAGACCCCGACTAGCGGGAGAGACTTATGAGCAGTTCTTC | CASRPRLAGETYEQFF
NA | NA | TRBJ2-1 | TRBV4-1 | TGCGCCAGCAGCCAAGACTGGGGGTTCGGTGTCAGGGCACAGTTCTTC | CASSQDWGFGVRAQFF
NA | NA | TRBJ2-7 | TRBV19 | TGTGCCAGTAGTATAGTCGGAAACTCCTACGAGCAGTACTTC | CASSIVGNSYEQYF
NA | NA | TRBJ2-2 | TRBV5-6 | TGTGCCAGCAGCTTGCCGGGGACCAACACCGGGGAGCTGTTTTTT | CASSLPGTNTGELFF
NA | NA | TRBJ2-1 | TRBV6-6 | TGTGCCAGCAAGGGAGGGGGCTCCTACAATGAGCAGTTCTTC | CASKGGGSYNEQFF
NA | TRBD1 | TRBJ2-7 | TRBV7-9 | TGTGCCAGCAGCCCGGGACAGGGGATATACGAGCAGTACTTC | CASSPGQGIYEQYF
NA | NA | TRBJ1-5 | TRBV4-1 | TGCGCCAGCAGCCACAACAGAAATAGCAATCAGCCCCAGCATTTT | CASSHNRNSNQPQHF
NA | TRBD2 | TRBJ2-7 | TRBV7-9 | TGTGCCAGCAGCAAACTAGCGCAGTACGAGCAGTACTTC | CASSKLAQYEQYF
NA | TRBD1 | TRBJ2-6 | TRBV7-6 | TGTGCCAGCAGCTTAGGACCACAGGGGGGAGTAACTGGGGCCAACGTCCTGACTTTC | CASSLGPQGGVTGANVLTF
NA | NA | TRBJ2-3 | TRBV6-5 | TGTGCCAGCAGTTACTTCCGGGGGAACGCAGATACGCAGTATTTT | CASSYFRGNADTQYF
NA | NA | TRBJ1-2 | TRBV3-1/TRBV3-2 | TGTGCCAGCAGCCAAGATTCGGCAGGCTCCTACACCTTC | CASSQDSAGSYTF
NA | NA | TRBJ2-7 | TRBV5-1 | TGCGCCAGCAGCTGGGGCTACGAGCAGTACTTC | CASSWGYEQYF
NA | TRBD1 | TRBJ2-7 | TRBV28 | TGTGCCAGCAGTCGACAGGGCACAAGGGCCGAGCAGTACTTC | CASSRQGTRAEQYF
NA | NA | TRBJ2-3 | TRBV5-4 | TGTGCCAGCAGCTTGGTTGTTGGGGGACCCAGGACAGATACGCAGTATTTT | CASSLVVGGPRTDTQYF
NA | TRBD1 | TRBJ1-6 | TRBV6-6 | TGTGCCAGCAGTCCCGTTTTTAGGGGGCGCACCCAAGATTCACCCCTCCACTTT | CASSPVFRGRTQDSPLHF